This TCR beta chain was observed in a study of CD8 T cells in Susac syndrome. The authors reverse transcribed 0.5 to 1 ug RNA with random hexamers. The amplification used immunoSEQ multiplex PCR on TCR beta CDR3; it spanned 54 Vbeta and 13 Jbeta. TCRdb reprocessed the immunoSEQ multiplex PCR reads with MiXCR, giving one entry per CDR3 protein. This sample has about 430,000 distinct CDR3 sequences, with about 85% found just once. Sequencing targeted TCR beta in blood CD8+ and CD4+ T cells. J lost 7 bases, V lost 3 bases, and 7 bases had no gene match. In germline, CDR1 is MGHRA, CDR2 YSYEKL. This CDR3 has 15 residues.

The chain joins TRBV4-1 to TRBJ2-1; 9 bases map to TRBD1. Sample: CD8+ T cells from PBMCs. This sequence was found in a human donor with multiple sclerosis. The CDR3 sequence: CASSHLGTGRNEQFF. CDR3 coding DNA: TGCGCCAGCAGCCATCTAGGGACAGGGCGGAATGAGCAGTTCTTC.